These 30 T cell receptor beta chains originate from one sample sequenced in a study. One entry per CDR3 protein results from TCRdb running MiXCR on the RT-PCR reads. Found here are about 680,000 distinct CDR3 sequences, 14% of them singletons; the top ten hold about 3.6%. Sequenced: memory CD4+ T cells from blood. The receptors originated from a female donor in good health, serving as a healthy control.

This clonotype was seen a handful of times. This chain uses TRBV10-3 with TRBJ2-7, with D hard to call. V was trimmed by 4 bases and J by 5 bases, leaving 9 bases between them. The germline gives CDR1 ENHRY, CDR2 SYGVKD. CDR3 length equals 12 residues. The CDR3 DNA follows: TGTGCCATCAGTGGGGAAAACGACGAGCAGTACTTC. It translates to CAISGENDEQYF.

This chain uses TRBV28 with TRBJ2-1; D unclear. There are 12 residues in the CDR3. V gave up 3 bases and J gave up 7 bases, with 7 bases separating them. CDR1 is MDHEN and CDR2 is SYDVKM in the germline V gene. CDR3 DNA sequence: TGTGCCAGCAGTTTCAACCGTAATGAGCAGTTCTTC. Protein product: CASSFNRNEQFF.

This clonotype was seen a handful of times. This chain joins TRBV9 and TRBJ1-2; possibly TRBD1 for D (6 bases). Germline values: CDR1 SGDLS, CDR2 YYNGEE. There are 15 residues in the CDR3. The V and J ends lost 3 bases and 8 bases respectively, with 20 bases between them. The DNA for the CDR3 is TGTGCCAGCAGCGACCGACCCTTATTAGGGGGAGGCTACACCTTC. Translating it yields CASSDRPLLGGGYTF. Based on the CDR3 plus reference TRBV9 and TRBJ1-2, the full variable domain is DSGVTQTPKHLITATGQRVTLRCSPRSGDLSVYWYQQSLDQGLQFLIQYYNGEERAKGNILERFSAQQFPDLHSELNLSSLELGDSALYFCASSDRPLLGGGYTFGSGTRLTVV.

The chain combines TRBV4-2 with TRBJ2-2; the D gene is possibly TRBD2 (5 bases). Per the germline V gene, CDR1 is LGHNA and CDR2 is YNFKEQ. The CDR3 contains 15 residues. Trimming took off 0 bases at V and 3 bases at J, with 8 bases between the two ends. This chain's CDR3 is CASSQDSVYTGELFF. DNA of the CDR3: TGTGCCAGCAGCCAAGATAGCGTCTACACCGGGGAGCTGTTTTTT.

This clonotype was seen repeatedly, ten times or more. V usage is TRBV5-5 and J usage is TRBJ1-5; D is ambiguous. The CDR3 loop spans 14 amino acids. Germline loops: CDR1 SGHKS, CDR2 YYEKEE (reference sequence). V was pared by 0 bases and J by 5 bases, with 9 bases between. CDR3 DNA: TGTGCCAGCAGCTTGGCCGCGGATTATCAGCCCCAGCATTTT. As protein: CASSLAADYQPQHF.

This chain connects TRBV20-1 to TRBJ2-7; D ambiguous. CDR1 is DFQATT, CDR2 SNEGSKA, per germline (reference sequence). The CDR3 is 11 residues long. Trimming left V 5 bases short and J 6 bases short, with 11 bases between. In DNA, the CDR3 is TGCAGTGCTCATGGTCCGGGCGAGCAGTACTTC. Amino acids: CSAHGPGEQYF.

CDR3 in amino acids: CASSLASAKETQYF. In nucleotides, the CDR3 is TGTGCCAGCAGCTTAGCGTCGGCGAAAGAGACCCAGTACTTC. V and J are TRBV7-2 and TRBJ2-5; no clear D. V lost 0 bases, J lost 3 bases, and 8 bases lay in between. The CDR3 has 14 residues. Looked up from germline, CDR1 is SGHTA and CDR2 is FQGNSA.

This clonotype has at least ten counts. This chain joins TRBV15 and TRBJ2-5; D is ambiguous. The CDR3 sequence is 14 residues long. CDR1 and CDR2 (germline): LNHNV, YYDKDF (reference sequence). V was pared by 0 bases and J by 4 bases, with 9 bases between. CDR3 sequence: CATSRDLGGETQYF. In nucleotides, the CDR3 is TGTGCCACCAGCAGAGATCTGGGTGGAGAGACCCAGTACTTC.

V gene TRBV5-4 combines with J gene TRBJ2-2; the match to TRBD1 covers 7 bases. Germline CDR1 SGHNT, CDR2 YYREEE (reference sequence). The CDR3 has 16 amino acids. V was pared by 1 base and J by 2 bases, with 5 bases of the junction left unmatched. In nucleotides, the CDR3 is TGTGCCAGCAGCTTGCTCAGGGGGAGCAACACCGGGGAGCTGTTTTTT. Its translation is CASSLLRGSNTGELFF.

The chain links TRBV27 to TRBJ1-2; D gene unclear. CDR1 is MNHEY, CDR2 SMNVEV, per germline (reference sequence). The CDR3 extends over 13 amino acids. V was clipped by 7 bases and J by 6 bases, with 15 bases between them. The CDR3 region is CASTSSHAHGYTF. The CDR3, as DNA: TGTGCCAGCACCTCATCCCATGCTCATGGCTACACCTTC.

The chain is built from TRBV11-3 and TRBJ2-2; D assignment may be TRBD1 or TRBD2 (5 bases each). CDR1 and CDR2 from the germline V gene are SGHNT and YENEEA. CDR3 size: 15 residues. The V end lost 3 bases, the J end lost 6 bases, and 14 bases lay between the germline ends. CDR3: CASSFGTAYSGELFF. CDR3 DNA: TGTGCCAGCAGCTTCGGGACGGCGTATTCCGGGGAGCTGTTTTTT.

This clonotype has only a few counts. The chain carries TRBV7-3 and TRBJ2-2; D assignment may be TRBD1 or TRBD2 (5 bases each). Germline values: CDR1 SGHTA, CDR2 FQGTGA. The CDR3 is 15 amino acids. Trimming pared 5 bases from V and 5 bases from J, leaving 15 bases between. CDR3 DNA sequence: TGTGCCAGCAGCCCGAATTTTGGGGGTACCGGGGAGCTGTTTTTT. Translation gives CASSPNFGGTGELFF. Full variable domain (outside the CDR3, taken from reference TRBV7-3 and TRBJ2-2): GAGVSQTPSNKVTEKGKYVELRCDPISGHTALYWYRQSLGQGPEFLIYFQGTGAADDSGLPNDRFFAVRPEGSVSTLKIQRTERGDSAVYLCASSPNFGGTGELFFGEGSRLTVL.

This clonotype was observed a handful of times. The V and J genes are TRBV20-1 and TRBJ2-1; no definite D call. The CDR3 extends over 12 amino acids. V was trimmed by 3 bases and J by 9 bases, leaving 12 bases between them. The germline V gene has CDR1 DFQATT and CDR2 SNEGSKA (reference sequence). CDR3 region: CSASHPAREQFF. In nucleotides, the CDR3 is TGCAGTGCTAGCCACCCAGCACGTGAGCAGTTCTTC.

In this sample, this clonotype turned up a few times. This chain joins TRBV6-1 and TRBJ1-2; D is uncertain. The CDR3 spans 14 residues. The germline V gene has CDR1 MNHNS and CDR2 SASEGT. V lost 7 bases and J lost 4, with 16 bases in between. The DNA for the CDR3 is TGTGCCAGCACCGCGACCGGGCCGTTCTATGGCTACACCTTC. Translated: CASTATGPFYGYTF.

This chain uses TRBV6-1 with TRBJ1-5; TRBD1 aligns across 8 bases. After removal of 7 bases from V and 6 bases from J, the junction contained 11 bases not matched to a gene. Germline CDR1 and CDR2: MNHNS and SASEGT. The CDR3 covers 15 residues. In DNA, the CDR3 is TGTGCCAGCACGGATCTGCAGGGGGCCGTTCAGCCCCAGCATTTT. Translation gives CASTDLQGAVQPQHF.

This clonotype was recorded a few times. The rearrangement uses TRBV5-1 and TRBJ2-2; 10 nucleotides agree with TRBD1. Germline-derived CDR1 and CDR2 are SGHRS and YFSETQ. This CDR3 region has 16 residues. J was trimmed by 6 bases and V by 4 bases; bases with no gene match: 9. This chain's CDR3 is CASSEPGQGLAGELFF. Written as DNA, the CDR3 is TGCGCCAGCAGCGAACCGGGACAGGGGTTGGCCGGGGAGCTGTTTTTT.

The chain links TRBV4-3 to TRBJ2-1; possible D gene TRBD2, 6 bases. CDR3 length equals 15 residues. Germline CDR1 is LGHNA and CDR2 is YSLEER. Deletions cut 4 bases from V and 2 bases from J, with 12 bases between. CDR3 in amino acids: CASSRNSGTYNEQFF. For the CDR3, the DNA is TGCGCCAGCAGCCGAAATAGCGGAACCTACAATGAGCAGTTCTTC.

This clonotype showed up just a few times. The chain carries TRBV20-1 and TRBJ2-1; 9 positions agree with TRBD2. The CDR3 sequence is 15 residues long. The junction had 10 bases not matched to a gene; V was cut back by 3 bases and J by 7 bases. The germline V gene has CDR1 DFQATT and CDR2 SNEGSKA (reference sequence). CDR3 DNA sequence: TGCAGTGCTAGGACGGCGGCTAGCGGGAAGAATGAGCAGTTCTTC. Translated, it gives CSARTAASGKNEQFF.

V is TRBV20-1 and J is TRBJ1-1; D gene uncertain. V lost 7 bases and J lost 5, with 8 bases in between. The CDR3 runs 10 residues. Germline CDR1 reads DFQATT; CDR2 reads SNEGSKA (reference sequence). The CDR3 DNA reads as TGCAGTGGTATTAGAACTGAAGCTTTCTTT. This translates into CSGIRTEAFF.

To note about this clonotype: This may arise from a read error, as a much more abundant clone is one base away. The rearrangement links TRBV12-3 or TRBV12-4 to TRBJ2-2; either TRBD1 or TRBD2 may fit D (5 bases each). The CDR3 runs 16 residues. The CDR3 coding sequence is TGTGCCAGCAGTTTACGACAGTTTGCGAACACCGGGGAGCAGTTTTTT. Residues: CASSLRQFANTGEQFF.

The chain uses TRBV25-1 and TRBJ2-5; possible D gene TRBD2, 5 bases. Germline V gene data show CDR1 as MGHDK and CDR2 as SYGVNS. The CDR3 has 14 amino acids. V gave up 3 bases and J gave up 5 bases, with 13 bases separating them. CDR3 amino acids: CASSDPFTGETQYF. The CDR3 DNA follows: TGTGCCAGCAGTGATCCCTTCACGGGGGAGACCCAGTACTTC.

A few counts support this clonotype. Written as DNA, the CDR3 is TGCAGTGTAGCGGGCGGACCGGATCCCACCTACAATGAGCAGTTCTTC. It codes for CSVAGGPDPTYNEQFF. This rearrangement joins TRBV20-1 to TRBJ2-1, with 7 bases fitting TRBD2. Trimming at V came to 7 bases and at J to 2 bases, leaving 14 bases not matched to a gene. Germline CDR1 reads DFQATT; CDR2 reads SNEGSKA (reference sequence). The CDR3 has 16 amino acids.

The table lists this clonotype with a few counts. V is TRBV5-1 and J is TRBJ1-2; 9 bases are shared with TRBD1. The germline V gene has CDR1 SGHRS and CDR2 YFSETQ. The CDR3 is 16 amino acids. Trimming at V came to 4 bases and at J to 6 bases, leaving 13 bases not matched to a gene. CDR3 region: CASSPGTGFPGDGYTF. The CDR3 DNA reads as TGCGCCAGCAGCCCCGGGACAGGGTTTCCGGGCGATGGCTACACCTTC.

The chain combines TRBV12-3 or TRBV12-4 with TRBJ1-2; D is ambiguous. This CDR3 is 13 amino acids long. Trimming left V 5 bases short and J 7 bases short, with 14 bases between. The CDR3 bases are TGTGCCAGCAGTCCCCGCGCCCAGCTTGGCTACACCTTC. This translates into CASSPRAQLGYTF.

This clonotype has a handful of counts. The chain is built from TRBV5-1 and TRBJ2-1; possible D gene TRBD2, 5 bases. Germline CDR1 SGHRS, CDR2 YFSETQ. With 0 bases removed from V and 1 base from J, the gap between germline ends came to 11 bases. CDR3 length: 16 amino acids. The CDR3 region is CASSLASGTSYNEQFF. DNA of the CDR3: TGCGCCAGCAGCTTGGCCTCGGGAACGTCCTACAATGAGCAGTTCTTC.

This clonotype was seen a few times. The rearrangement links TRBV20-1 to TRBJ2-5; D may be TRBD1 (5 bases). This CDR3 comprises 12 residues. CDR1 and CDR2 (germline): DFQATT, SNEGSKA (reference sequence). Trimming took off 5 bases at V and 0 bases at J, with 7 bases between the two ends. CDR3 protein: CSADSYQETQYF. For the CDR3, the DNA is TGCAGTGCTGACAGCTACCAAGAGACCCAGTACTTC.

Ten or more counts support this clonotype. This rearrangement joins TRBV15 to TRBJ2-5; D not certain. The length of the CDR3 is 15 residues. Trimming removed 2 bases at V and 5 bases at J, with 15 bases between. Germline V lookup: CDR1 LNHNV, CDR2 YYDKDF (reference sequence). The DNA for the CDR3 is TGTGCCACCAGCAGATACCGGGCGAAGGAGGAGACCCAGTACTTC. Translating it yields CATSRYRAKEETQYF.

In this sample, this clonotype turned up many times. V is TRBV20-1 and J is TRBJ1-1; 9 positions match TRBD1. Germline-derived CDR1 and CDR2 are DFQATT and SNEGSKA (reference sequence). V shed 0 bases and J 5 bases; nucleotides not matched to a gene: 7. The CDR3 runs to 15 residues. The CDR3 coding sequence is TGCAGTGCTAGAGACCAGTGGGACAGGGTGACTGAAGCTTTCTTT. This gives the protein CSARDQWDRVTEAFF.

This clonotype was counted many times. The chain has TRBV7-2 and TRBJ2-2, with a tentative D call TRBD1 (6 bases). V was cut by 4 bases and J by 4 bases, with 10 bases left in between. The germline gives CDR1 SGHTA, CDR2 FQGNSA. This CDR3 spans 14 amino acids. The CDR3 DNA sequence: TGTGCCAGCAGCTCCCAAGGGGGCACCGGGGAGCTGTTTTTT. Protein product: CASSSQGGTGELFF.

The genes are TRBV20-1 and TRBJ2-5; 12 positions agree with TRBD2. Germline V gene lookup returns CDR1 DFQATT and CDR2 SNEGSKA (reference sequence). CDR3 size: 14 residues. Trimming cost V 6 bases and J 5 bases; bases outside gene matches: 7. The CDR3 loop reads CSARLLAGGETQYF. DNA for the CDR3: TGCAGTGCCCGACTCCTAGCGGGAGGGGAGACCCAGTACTTC.